This entry concerns a single T cell receptor beta chain. The clone's antigen remains unknown. No much larger clone is present one base from it, and per-base qualities are unavailable. This sample stems from a study of control samples from healthy donors and cancer patients (dated by TCRdb to about 2020). Library preparation was by the immunoSEQ multiplex PCR assay. Held by TCRdb, this immuneACCESS table contains in-frame sequences only and omits some clones. Under half of the omission traces to an unresolved V gene where checked; the cause of the rest is unknown. For this sample there are 130,000 to 150,000 clones; about 93% appear just once. Approximately 15% of the sample is in the top ten clones. Reading the germline V gene (reference sequence) gives CDR1 LNHDA and CDR2 SQIVND. Measured from the cysteine to the phenylalanine, the CDR3 is 17 residues long. Only the CDR3 region is kept as DNA, spanning 51 bases read in frame from base 1. Deletion took 5 bases off V and 5 bases off J, with a span of 23 bases between the germline ends.

Recombination connected TRBV19 to TRBJ2-3; the best D guess is TRBD2, with 5 bases matching. This clonotype was obtained from a man aged 55 to 69 with colorectal cancer. The sample consisted of PBMCs. The CDR3 protein is CASSDPRTAAAGDTQYF. The sequenced DNA: TGTGCCAGTAGTGACCCCCGGACTGCCGCCGCGGGAGATACGCAGTATTTT.